Detailed here is one T cell receptor (beta chain). The data belong to a study of patients and donors after allogeneic stem cell transplantation. From the RT-PCR reads, TCRdb called clonotypes with MiXCR, one entry per CDR3 protein. The table lists roughly 960,000 distinct CDR3 sequences, about a sixth of them singletons, with about 6% in the top ten. CDR3 length: 13 amino acids. The V segment lost 11 bases and the J segment 0 bases; nucleotides outside the gene matches: 4. Looked up from germline, CDR1 is SEHNR and CDR2 is FQNEAQ (reference sequence). The sequenced material came from blood, either unsorted or a sorted T cell fraction (not recorded which). The chain has TRBV7-9 and TRBJ2-1, with TRBD1 matching over 7 bases. This sequence was found in a human donor who was either an allogeneic HSCT recipient or a stem cell or donor lymphocyte infusion donor (not recorded which). It is not recorded whose cells these are; they may come from a transplant donor. The CDR3, as DNA: TGTGCCGATAACAGGGGCTCCTACAATGAGCAGTTCTTC. The encoded protein is CADNRGSYNEQFF.